The T cell receptor beta chain described here comes from a study of cytomegalovirus exposure and HLA in healthy donors. Notes on the study in general: TRBV6-2, TRBV6-3 and some other V segments were excluded as indistinguishable. For TCR beta chains, V- and J-gene trimming was later linked to a missense DCLRE1C variant.

A multiplex PCR was run with 60 Vbeta primers and 13 Jbeta primers. Repertoires were generated with immunoSEQ multiplex PCR, while TCRdb's copy carries only in-frame clones and drops some. Among tens of thousands of clones, 73% were seen once, and the ten largest hold 5.4%. Germline trimming cut 3 bases from V and 4 bases from J; bases unmatched to any gene: 12. CDR3 length: 17 amino acids. Germline loops: CDR1 SGHDT, CDR2 YYEEEE. At the time of sampling, donors were nominally healthy, though unrecorded immune exposures were likely. Notes on this clone: Its antigen is currently unknown.

The TCR was taken from a man aged 50 to 60 in good health and CMV-seronegative. The chain combines TRBV5-6 with TRBJ2-2, with TRBD1 identical over 7 bases. Sequencing was done on a sample of PBMCs. The CDR3 is CASSWPPLTGRTGELFF. The CDR3 coding sequence is TGTGCCAGCAGCTGGCCCCCCTTGACAGGGCGCACCGGGGAGCTGTTTTTT.